These 22 T cell receptor beta chains were sequenced from one sample in a study. Repertoires were generated with immunoSEQ multiplex PCR, while TCRdb's copy carries only in-frame clones and drops some. The table records roughly 68,000 clones, approximately 92% of them present only once. Source material: PBMCs. All receptors derive from a middle-aged man with rheumatoid arthritis.

The chain carries TRBV6-1 and TRBJ2-5, with D maybe TRBD2 (5 bases). In germline, CDR1 is MNHNS, CDR2 SASEGT. The length of the CDR3 is 16 residues. V lost 2 bases to trimming and J lost 3 bases, with 16 bases between them. CDR3 region: CASSESRASSEETQYF. The CDR3 DNA is TGTGCCAGCAGTGAATCGAGGGCGAGCAGTGAAGAGACCCAGTACTTC.

This rearrangement joins TRBV6-5 to TRBJ1-5, with 8 bases that match TRBD1. In germline, CDR1 is MNHEY, CDR2 SVGAGI. The CDR3 spans 15 residues. The junction had 7 bases not matched to a gene; V was cut back by 6 bases and J by 3 bases. The CDR3 sequence: CASRIGQGPNQPQHF. The CDR3 DNA is TGTGCCAGCAGGATCGGACAGGGCCCCAATCAGCCCCAGCATTTT.

This chain joins TRBV5-1 and TRBJ1-1; 8 bases agree with TRBD1. CDR3 length: 16 residues. The trim removed 3 bases at V and 0 bases at J, leaving 7 bases unmatched. The germline gives CDR1 SGHRS, CDR2 YFSETQ. CDR3 coding DNA: TGCGCCAGCAGCTATGGGGACAGGACGATGAACACTGAAGCTTTCTTT. Protein product: CASSYGDRTMNTEAFF.

The chain employs TRBV7-3 and TRBJ2-1; 10 nucleotides align to TRBD2. The CDR3 has 15 amino acids. Germline CDR1 and CDR2: SGHTA and FQGTGA. V was clipped by 2 bases and J by 5 bases; unmatched bases: 3. CDR3 in DNA: TGTGCCAGCAGCTTAGGGACTAGCGAGGACAATGAGCAGTTCTTC. Translating gives CASSLGTSEDNEQFF.

This rearrangement joins TRBV4-1 to TRBJ1-6; the match to TRBD1 covers 12 bases. CDR3 length equals 16 residues. From germline, CDR1 is MGHRA and CDR2 YSYEKL. With 0 bases clipped from V and 7 bases from J, the junction kept 1 base outside the gene matches. CDR3 nucleotides: TGCGCCAGCAGCCAAGAGGGACAGGGGGCGAATTCACCCCTCCACTTT. This sequence encodes CASSQEGQGANSPLHF.

V gene TRBV5-1 combines with J gene TRBJ2-5, with 10 bases that match TRBD2. The J segment lost 3 bases and the V segment lost 1 base, leaving 3 bases of the junction unmatched. This CDR3 contains 15 residues. The V gene's germline CDR1 is SGHRS and CDR2 YFSETQ. The CDR3 protein is CASSLTGTSEETQYF. As DNA, the CDR3 is TGCGCCAGCAGCTTGACCGGGACTAGCGAAGAGACCCAGTACTTC.

This clone was found once. The chain combines TRBV18 with TRBJ2-1; D may be TRBD2 (6 bases). The germline CDR1 and CDR2 sequences are KGHSH and LQKENI. The CDR3 extends over 16 amino acids. V was clipped by 2 bases and J by 6 bases, with 17 bases between them. CDR3 amino acids: CASSPVIRENGNEQFF. Written as DNA, the CDR3 is TGTGCCAGCTCACCAGTAATTCGGGAGAACGGCAATGAGCAGTTCTTC.

The gene calls are TRBV7-9 and TRBJ2-3, with 7 bases that match TRBD1. CDR3 length: 15 amino acids. After removal of 4 bases from V and 5 bases from J, the junction contained 9 bases not matched to a gene. The V gene's germline CDR1 is SEHNR and CDR2 FQNEAQ (reference sequence). The CDR3 loop is CASSSLQGVKDTQYF. CDR3 coding DNA: TGTGCCAGCAGCTCCCTGCAGGGGGTTAAAGATACGCAGTATTTT.

The chain uses TRBV6-5 and TRBJ1-5, with D tentatively TRBD1 (6 bases). Trimming pared 2 bases from V and 7 bases from J, leaving 12 bases between. CDR1 and CDR2 from the germline V gene are MNHEY and SVGAGI. This CDR3 contains 14 residues. CDR3 region: CASSYGGGRQPQHF. CDR3 in DNA: TGTGCCAGCAGTTACGGGGGGGGCCGGCAGCCCCAGCATTTT.

The chain carries TRBV27 and TRBJ1-1; tentatively, D is TRBD1 (5 bases). This CDR3 comprises 12 residues. V gave up 5 bases and J gave up 5 bases, with 9 bases separating them. The germline V gene has CDR1 MNHEY and CDR2 SMNVEV (reference sequence). CDR3 protein: CASSVSGTEAFF. CDR3 nucleotide sequence: TGTGCCAGCAGTGTTTCAGGGACTGAAGCTTTCTTT.

The V call is TRBV6-5, the J call TRBJ2-3; D tentatively reads TRBD1 or TRBD2 (5 bases each). This CDR3 has 14 residues. Trimming removed 5 bases from V and 6 bases from J, with 15 bases in between. Germline CDR1 MNHEY, CDR2 SVGAGI. For the CDR3, the DNA is TGTGCCAGCAGTCCCCGGGGACGTCCGGATACGCAGTATTTT. As protein: CASSPRGRPDTQYF.

The CDR3 here is CASSVERTGTEAFF. The CDR3 region has the DNA TGTGCCAGCAGCGTAGAAAGGACAGGCACTGAAGCTTTCTTT. V gene TRBV9 combines with J gene TRBJ1-1; 7 nucleotides align to TRBD1. The V and J ends lost 0 bases and 4 bases, in that order; junction bases with no gene match: 3. The CDR3 spans 14 residues. In germline, CDR1 is SGDLS, CDR2 YYNGEE. The variable domain in full, with the rest retrieved from reference TRBV9 and TRBJ1-1, is DSGVTQTPKHLITATGQRVTLRCSPRSGDLSVYWYQQSLDQGLQFLIQYYNGEERAKGNILERFSAQQFPDLHSELNLSSLELGDSALYFCASSVERTGTEAFFGQGTRLTVV.

This CDR3 is CASQIGGHTDTQYF. CDR3 nucleotide sequence: TGTGCCAGCCAAATCGGGGGGCACACAGATACGCAGTATTTT. This chain connects TRBV6-6 to TRBJ2-3; D might be TRBD2 (7 bases). V gave up 8 bases and J gave up 2 bases, with 14 bases separating them. The germline gives CDR1 MNHNY, CDR2 SVGAGI (reference sequence). CDR3 size: 14 residues.

The chain joins TRBV14 to TRBJ1-4, with D unresolved. V lost 6 bases, J lost 4 bases, and 9 bases lay in between. This CDR3 comprises 13 residues. CDR1 SGHDN and CDR2 FVKESK come from the germline V gene. The CDR3 protein is CASRQALNEKLFF. The CDR3 bases are TGTGCCAGCAGGCAGGCGCTTAATGAAAAACTGTTTTTT.

The chain combines TRBV4-1 with TRBJ1-4; D is uncertain. The CDR3 totals 13 residues. Germline CDR1 is MGHRA and CDR2 is YSYEKL. V lost 0 bases and J lost 6, with 5 bases in between. CDR3 bases: TGCGCCAGCAGCCAAGATATTTATGAAAAACTGTTTTTT. It yields the protein CASSQDIYEKLFF.

This clone occurred a few times. The chain is built from TRBV19 and TRBJ1-3; D is possibly TRBD1 (5 bases). Germline V gene data show CDR1 as LNHDA and CDR2 as SQIVND (reference sequence). Trimming took 6 bases from V and 2 from J, leaving 8 bases between them. The CDR3 spans 13 residues. The CDR3 DNA follows: TGTGCCAGTAGCAGGGTAACTGGAAACACCATATATTTT. This codes for CASSRVTGNTIYF.

CDR3 sequence: CASSYWAGHPQPQHF. The CDR3 nucleotides read TGTGCCAGCAGTTACTGGGCAGGTCACCCACAGCCCCAGCATTTT. The gene calls are TRBV6-2 or TRBV6-3 and TRBJ1-5, with unresolved D. CDR1 is MNHEY and CDR2 is SVGEGT in the germline V gene. This CDR3 has 15 amino acids. The V gene lost 1 base and the J gene lost 7 bases, with 14 bases spanning the gap.

The chain links TRBV18 to TRBJ1-4, with D unresolved. The CDR3 spans 13 residues. Germline V gene data show CDR1 as KGHSH and CDR2 as LQKENI. Trimming shortened V by 6 bases and J by 6 bases, and 11 bases separated the two germline ends. The CDR3 DNA sequence: TGTGCCAGCTCGCCCTCCCGGGATGAAAAACTGTTTTTT. Residues: CASSPSRDEKLFF.

The chain couples TRBV6-5 to TRBJ2-3; D not resolved. Trimming cost V 11 bases and J 4 bases, with 22 bases left between them. This CDR3 is built from 15 residues. Germline V gives CDR1 MNHEY, CDR2 SVGAGI. CDR3 protein: CAREGSSKGSDTQYF. CDR3 in DNA: TGTGCCCGTGAAGGCAGTTCGAAGGGCTCAGATACGCAGTATTTT.

The rearrangement uses TRBV18 and TRBJ2-7; 9 bases map to TRBD1. CDR1 is KGHSH, CDR2 LQKENI, per germline. The CDR3 extends over 16 amino acids. Trimming at V came to 4 bases and at J to 2 bases, leaving 9 bases not matched to a gene. CDR3 in amino acids: CASSLSPGQGPYEQYF. For the CDR3, the DNA is TGTGCCAGCTCACTTTCTCCGGGACAGGGACCCTACGAGCAGTACTTC.

This clone occurred once. V gene TRBV27 combines with J gene TRBJ2-1, with 8 bases matching TRBD2. The CDR3 loop spans 17 amino acids. Germline lookup yields CDR1 MNHEY and CDR2 SMNVEV (reference sequence). J was trimmed by 3 bases and V by 5 bases; bases with no gene match: 12. This chain's CDR3 is CASSPRLLAGNYNEQFF. The CDR3 DNA sequence: TGTGCCAGCAGTCCACGTTTATTAGCGGGAAACTACAATGAGCAGTTCTTC.

V and J are TRBV5-1 and TRBJ2-7; perhaps TRBD1 as D (6 bases). This CDR3 has 13 amino acids. Trimming removed 4 bases at V and 5 bases at J, with 13 bases between. Germline CDR1 is SGHRS and CDR2 is YFSETQ. This CDR3 is CASSLTGFNEQYF. In DNA, the CDR3 is TGCGCCAGCAGCCTCACAGGGTTCAACGAGCAGTACTTC.